The 32 T cell receptor beta chains given below trace back to one sample, sequenced in a study of T cell changes during pregnancy in multiple sclerosis. Produced via immunoSEQ multiplex PCR; TCRdb's table is partial and in-frame only. The sample shows around 110,000 clones, approximately 90% of them seen only once. This material consisted of peripheral blood, taken after pregnancy. The receptor set was obtained from a female donor with multiple sclerosis, enrolled in a pregnancy study.

The J gene is TRBJ1-1, the V gene TRBV5-6; D is unresolved. Germline CDR1 and CDR2: SGHDT and YYEEEE. The V end was cut by 0 bases, the J end by 4 bases, with 10 bases between. The CDR3 loop spans 14 amino acids. CDR3 sequence reads: CASSLAGFGTEAFF. The CDR3 DNA sequence: TGTGCCAGCAGCTTGGCGGGGTTTGGCACTGAAGCTTTCTTT. The variable domain in full, completed from reference TRBV5-6 and TRBJ1-1, reads DAGVTQSPTHLIKTRGQQVTLRCSPKSGHDTVSWYQQALGQGPQFIFQYYEEEERQRGNFPDRFSGHQFPNYSSELNVNALLLGDSALYLCASSLAGFGTEAFFGQGTRLTVV.

This clone was detected once. The chain links TRBV18 to TRBJ1-2, with D unclear. V dropped 3 bases and J dropped 3 bases, with 14 bases sitting between them. Germline CDR1 and CDR2: KGHSH and LQKENI. CDR3 size: 15 residues. CDR3 sequence (DNA): TGTGCCAGCTCACCGCCGACAACTTATTACTATGGCTACACCTTC. Translated: CASSPPTTYYYGYTF.

The rearrangement uses TRBV6-5 and TRBJ1-1; D is undetermined. This CDR3 contains 13 residues. Per germline, CDR1 MNHEY and CDR2 SVGAGI. The ends were cut back, 0 bases at V and 1 base at J, with 3 bases in the middle. The DNA for the CDR3 is TGTGCCAGCAGTTACTCGGCGAACACTGAAGCTTTCTTT. Translating it yields CASSYSANTEAFF.

V and J are TRBV11-1 and TRBJ2-3, with D perhaps matching TRBD2 (5 bases). In germline, CDR1 is SGHAT, CDR2 FQDESV (reference sequence). The CDR3 length is 12 residues. V gave up 5 bases and J gave up 6 bases, with 9 bases separating them. CDR3 coding DNA: TGTGCCAGCAGCCCGAGGGCGGATACGCAGTATTTT. Translation gives CASSPRADTQYF. Full variable domain (remainder filled in from reference TRBV11-1 and TRBJ2-3): EAEVAQSPRYKITEKSQAVAFWCDPISGHATLYWYRQILGQGPELLVQFQDESVVDDSQLPKDRFSAERLKGVDSTLKIQPAELGDSAMYLCASSPRADTQYFGPGTRLTVL.

The rearrangement joins TRBV5-1 to TRBJ2-1; D is unclear. CDR1 is SGHRS, CDR2 YFSETQ, per germline. The V and J ends lost 3 bases and 4 bases respectively, with 11 bases between them. The CDR3 length is 14 residues. The CDR3 DNA is TGCGCCAGCAGCTCCCAAACTTCATACAATGAGCAGTTCTTC. Translation gives CASSSQTSYNEQFF.

The chain joins TRBV5-4 to TRBJ1-1, with D possibly TRBD1 on 6 matching bases. The CDR3 length is 13 residues. Germline CDR1 reads SGHNT; CDR2 reads YYREEE (reference sequence). Trimming removed 4 bases at V and 5 bases at J, with 12 bases between. CDR3 in DNA: TGTGCCAGCAGCAACCTAACAGGGACTGAAGCTTTCTTT. This translates into CASSNLTGTEAFF.

Remarks on this clone: The junction departs from germline at one end; a sequencing error may be responsible. The V call is TRBV7-7, the J call TRBJ2-5; no firm D call. This CDR3 contains 13 residues. Germline lookup yields CDR1 SSHAT and CDR2 FNYEAQ (reference sequence). CDR3 nucleotide sequence: TGTGCCAGCAGCTTATTTCATCTGGAGAGCTGCAACTTC. Amino acid sequence: CASSLFHLESCNF.

CDR3 protein: CASSRLAGYEQYF. The CDR3 coding sequence is TGCGCCAGCAGTAGGCTAGCGGGCTACGAGCAGTACTTC. This sequence joins TRBV4-1 and TRBJ2-7, with 8 bases fitting TRBD2. The CDR3 is 13 amino acids. Losses at the gene ends were 6 bases for V and 3 bases for J; bases not matched to a gene: 4. In germline, CDR1 is MGHRA, CDR2 YSYEKL.

This sequence joins TRBV4-2 and TRBJ2-1; tentatively, D is TRBD2 (5 bases). Germline assignment: CDR1 LGHNA and CDR2 YNFKEQ. The CDR3 loop spans 14 amino acids. The germline V and J ends were trimmed by 4 bases and 3 bases, with 10 bases remaining between them. The CDR3: CASSPGSGYNEQFF. The DNA of the CDR3 is TGTGCCAGCAGCCCGGGAAGCGGCTACAATGAGCAGTTCTTC.

The rearrangement links TRBV11-2 to TRBJ2-7, with TRBD1 identical over 9 bases. Trimming took 4 bases from V and 0 from J; bases not matched to a gene: 10. Germline lookup yields CDR1 SGHAT and CDR2 FQNNGV. The CDR3 sequence is 17 residues long. Here the CDR3 reads CASSSIGQGLNSYEQYF. CDR3 coding DNA: TGTGCCAGCAGCTCGATCGGACAGGGGCTTAACTCCTACGAGCAGTACTTC.

The chain has TRBV7-2 and TRBJ2-1; TRBD1 agrees at 10 bases. This CDR3 is built from 14 residues. Trimming cost V 3 bases and J 10 bases; bases outside gene matches: 6. Germline CDR1 and CDR2: SGHTA and FQGNSA. The CDR3: CASSFGTGEFEQFF. The DNA of the CDR3 is TGTGCCAGCAGCTTCGGGACAGGGGAATTCGAGCAGTTCTTC.

The chain uses TRBV14 and TRBJ2-3; the match to TRBD1 covers 8 bases. V lost 4 bases, J lost 4 bases, and 10 bases stayed unmatched. Germline V gene data show CDR1 as SGHDN and CDR2 as FVKESK. The CDR3 totals 16 residues. CDR3 residues: CASSLISGGIADTQYF. The DNA for the CDR3 is TGTGCCAGCAGCCTTATTTCAGGGGGCATCGCAGATACGCAGTATTTT.

This rearrangement joins TRBV5-8 to TRBJ2-1; 9 nucleotides align to TRBD2. The V gene end was trimmed by 0 bases and the J gene end by 8 bases; junction bases not matched to a gene: 6. The CDR3 has 15 residues. Per germline, CDR1 SGHTS and CDR2 YDEGEE. DNA for the CDR3: TGTGCCAGCAGCTTGGGCGGGGGGGCAATCCATGAGCAGTTCTTC. Protein product: CASSLGGGAIHEQFF.

The J gene is TRBJ2-7, the V gene TRBV27; 8 nucleotides line up with TRBD2. Germline V gene lookup returns CDR1 MNHEY and CDR2 SMNVEV (reference sequence). V was pared by 3 bases and J by 6 bases, with 13 bases of the junction left unmatched. This CDR3 contains 16 residues. The CDR3: CASSFSDSGDRGEQYF. CDR3 sequence (DNA): TGTGCCAGCAGTTTTTCGGATAGCGGGGATCGAGGCGAGCAGTACTTC.

The chain recombines TRBV7-9 with TRBJ2-7, with TRBD2 identical over 9 bases. The CDR3 runs 17 residues. Germline V lookup: CDR1 SEHNR, CDR2 FQNEAQ (reference sequence). V shed 4 bases, J shed 4 bases, and the junction held 14 bases outside the gene matches. CDR3 loop: CASSSQGPGLARYEQYF. DNA of the CDR3: TGTGCCAGCAGCTCCCAGGGCCCCGGACTAGCGAGGTACGAGCAGTACTTC.

The chain joins TRBV7-8 to TRBJ1-1; no reliable D call. Trimming removed 3 bases at V and 0 bases at J, with 5 bases between. The CDR3 loop spans 13 amino acids. Germline V gene lookup returns CDR1 SGHVS and CDR2 FQNEAQ. The CDR3: CASSFTVNTEAFF. The CDR3 nucleotides read TGTGCCAGCAGCTTTACGGTGAACACTGAAGCTTTCTTT.

This clone was seen a handful of times. CDR3 in amino acids: CASSFPQGHQPQHF. The DNA for the CDR3 is TGTGCCAGCAGTTTCCCGCAGGGGCATCAGCCCCAGCATTTT. This chain uses TRBV28 with TRBJ1-5, with D tentatively TRBD1 (6 bases). V was trimmed by 3 bases and J by 5 bases, leaving 11 bases between them. Germline CDR1 reads MDHEN; CDR2 reads SYDVKM. The CDR3 extends over 14 amino acids.

The chain links TRBV7-9 to TRBJ1-1, with 9 bases fitting TRBD1. V lost 5 bases and J lost 1; bases outside the gene matches: 14. CDR3 length: 18 amino acids. The germline gives CDR1 SEHNR, CDR2 FQNEAQ (reference sequence). The CDR3 nucleotides read TGTGCCAGCAGCCCCTCACCCGGGACAGGGATACGGAACACTGAAGCTTTCTTT. Translating gives CASSPSPGTGIRNTEAFF.

This rearrangement joins TRBV2 to TRBJ2-1; D is undetermined. The CDR3 is made up of 16 amino acids. The germline V gene has CDR1 SNHLY and CDR2 FYNNEI. The ends were cut back, 4 bases at V and 2 bases at J, with 15 bases in the middle. The CDR3 spells CASSALSVPTYNEQFF. CDR3 in DNA: TGTGCCAGCAGTGCTCTAAGCGTTCCAACCTACAATGAGCAGTTCTTC.

The chain is built from TRBV6-1 and TRBJ2-3; TRBD2 agrees at 11 bases. V shed 6 bases and J 7 bases; nucleotides not matched to a gene: 9. Germline CDR1 MNHNS, CDR2 SASEGT. The CDR3 length is 15 residues. CDR3 protein: CASRLLAGAGNTQYF. The CDR3 DNA follows: TGTGCCAGCAGGCTACTAGCGGGAGCGGGGAATACGCAGTATTTT.

CDR3 DNA sequence: TGTGCCAGCAGCTTGGGTGGGGCAGTCTTTACCGGGGAGCTGTTTTTT. Protein sequence: CASSLGGAVFTGELFF. The rearrangement links TRBV5-6 to TRBJ2-2, with a tentative D call TRBD1 (5 bases). V lost 0 bases to trimming and J lost 5 bases, with 14 bases between them. The germline gives CDR1 SGHDT, CDR2 YYEEEE. The CDR3 is made up of 16 amino acids.

The V gene is TRBV7-2, the J gene TRBJ1-1; the D is unclear. Germline V CDR1 and CDR2: SGHTA, FQGNSA. The CDR3 is 13 amino acids. The V end lost 1 base, the J end lost 7 bases, and 10 bases lay between the germline ends. This chain's CDR3 is CASSLESRGEAFF. CDR3 bases: TGTGCCAGCAGCTTAGAGAGTCGGGGTGAAGCTTTCTTT. The full variable domain, in which reference TRBV7-2 and TRBJ1-1 provide the parts outside the CDR3, is GAGVSQSPSNKVTEKGKDVELRCDPISGHTALYWYRQSLGQGLEFLIYFQGNSAPDKSGLPSDRFSAERTGGSVSTLTIQRTQQEDSAVYLCASSLESRGEAFFGQGTRLTVV.

The V call is TRBV30, the J call TRBJ2-5; D is possibly TRBD1 (7 bases). Per the germline V gene, CDR1 is GTSNPN and CDR2 is SVGIG (reference sequence). V lost 1 base to trimming and J lost 4 bases, with 19 bases between them. CDR3 size: 16 residues. Here the CDR3 DNA reads TGTGCCTGGAGTGGATATTCACAGGGGACTGGAGAGACCCAGTACTTC. It is translated as CAWSGYSQGTGETQYF.

This chain connects TRBV11-3 to TRBJ2-1, with 10 bases aligning to TRBD2. CDR3 length equals 15 residues. The germline CDR1 and CDR2 sequences are SGHNT and YENEEA. The junction had 10 bases not matched to a gene; V was cut back by 5 bases and J by 9 bases. The CDR3 DNA sequence: TGTGCCAGCAGCCAGATAGCGGGGGGTTCGGGTGAGCAGTTCTTC. Translation gives CASSQIAGGSGEQFF.

CDR3 DNA sequence: TGTGCCAGCAGCCCTTTGAAAGGGGTCGACTATGGCTACACCTTC. This codes for CASSPLKGVDYGYTF. This chain uses TRBV5-5 with TRBJ1-2; D might be TRBD1 (5 bases). This CDR3 region has 15 residues. Deletions cut 4 bases from V and 3 bases from J, with 16 bases between. Germline V gene lookup returns CDR1 SGHKS and CDR2 YYEKEE (reference sequence). Full variable domain (remainder filled in from reference TRBV5-5 and TRBJ1-2): DAGVTQSPTHLIKTRGQQVTLRCSPISGHKSVSWYQQVLGQGPQFIFQYYEKEERGRGNFPDRFSARQFPNYSSELNVNALLLGDSALYLCASSPLKGVDYGYTFGSGTRLTVV.

The CDR3 sequence is CASSDPGQEYTEAFF. In DNA form, the CDR3 reads TGTGCCAGCAGTGATCCGGGACAGGAGTACACTGAAGCTTTCTTT. The chain combines TRBV6-1 with TRBJ1-1, with 8 bases that match TRBD1. The trim removed 3 bases at V and 3 bases at J, leaving 6 bases unmatched. This CDR3 spans 15 amino acids. The germline V gene encodes CDR1 MNHNS and CDR2 SASEGT.

V gene TRBV6-5 combines with J gene TRBJ2-7, with 10 positions matching TRBD1. CDR3 length: 14 residues. J gave up 5 bases and V 6 bases, and 7 bases lay outside the gene matches. The V gene's germline CDR1 is MNHEY and CDR2 SVGAGI. CDR3 in amino acids: CASSGQGEFDEQYF. The CDR3 nucleotides read TGTGCCAGCAGCGGACAGGGGGAATTCGACGAGCAGTACTTC.

This chain uses TRBV21-1 with TRBJ2-6; the table's TRBD1 call for D was not verified on the DNA. TRBV21-1 is designated a pseudogene. CDR3 length: 19 amino acids. The CDR3, as DNA: TGTGCCAGCAGCAAAGCGTCCGCTTTGAGGGGGCCCGGGGCCAACGTCCTGACTTTC. It encodes CASSKASALRGPGANVLTF.

The CDR3 spells CASSYGHTGELFF. In nucleotides, the CDR3 is TGTGCCAGCAGTTACGGGCACACCGGGGAGCTGTTTTTT. The chain uses TRBV6-5 and TRBJ2-2; D unresolved. The germline gives CDR1 MNHEY, CDR2 SVGAGI. CDR3 length: 13 amino acids. V lost 2 bases to trimming and J lost 3 bases, with 4 bases between them.

This chain links TRBV5-4 with TRBJ2-7; possibly TRBD1 for D (5 bases). Trimming cost V 1 base and J 2 bases, with 13 bases left between them. Germline CDR1 reads SGHNT; CDR2 reads YYREEE (reference sequence). The CDR3 is 15 amino acids. CDR3 sequence (DNA): TGTGCCAGCAGCTTGAGGCAGGGTGGCACCTACGAGCAGTACTTC. Translated, it gives CASSLRQGGTYEQYF.

This clone was seen just once. The rearrangement uses TRBV30 and TRBJ1-3; no firm D call. V was shortened by 3 bases and J by 8 bases, with 32 bases between the two germline ends. This CDR3 has 19 residues. CDR1 and CDR2 from the germline V gene are GTSNPN and SVGIG (reference sequence). The chain's CDR3 is CAWSPIAVVPDQTTDTIYF. The CDR3 bases are TGTGCCTGGAGCCCCATTGCTGTTGTCCCAGACCAGACCACAGACACCATATATTTT.

The rearrangement joins TRBV9 to TRBJ2-2, with D possibly being TRBD1 (5 bases). With 2 bases removed from V and 1 base from J, the gap between germline ends came to 9 bases. The germline gives CDR1 SGDLS, CDR2 YYNGEE. The CDR3 extends over 15 amino acids. CDR3 in DNA: TGTGCCAGCAGCGTGAATACAGGGAACACCGGGGAGCTGTTTTTT. It is translated as CASSVNTGNTGELFF.